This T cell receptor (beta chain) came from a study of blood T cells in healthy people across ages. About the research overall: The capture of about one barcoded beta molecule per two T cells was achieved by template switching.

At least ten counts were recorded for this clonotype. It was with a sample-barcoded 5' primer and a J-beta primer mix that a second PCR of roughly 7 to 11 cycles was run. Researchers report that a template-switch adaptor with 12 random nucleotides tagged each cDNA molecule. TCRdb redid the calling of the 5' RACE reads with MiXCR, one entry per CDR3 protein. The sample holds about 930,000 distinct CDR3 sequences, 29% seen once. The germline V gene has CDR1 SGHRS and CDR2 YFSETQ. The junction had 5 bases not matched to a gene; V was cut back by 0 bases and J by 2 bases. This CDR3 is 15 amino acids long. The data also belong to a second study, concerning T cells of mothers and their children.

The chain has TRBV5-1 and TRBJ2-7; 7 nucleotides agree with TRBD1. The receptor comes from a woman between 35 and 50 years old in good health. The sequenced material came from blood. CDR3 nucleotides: TGCGCCAGCAGCTTGGTCTCAGGGGGAACCTACGAGCAGTACTTC. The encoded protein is CASSLVSGGTYEQYF.